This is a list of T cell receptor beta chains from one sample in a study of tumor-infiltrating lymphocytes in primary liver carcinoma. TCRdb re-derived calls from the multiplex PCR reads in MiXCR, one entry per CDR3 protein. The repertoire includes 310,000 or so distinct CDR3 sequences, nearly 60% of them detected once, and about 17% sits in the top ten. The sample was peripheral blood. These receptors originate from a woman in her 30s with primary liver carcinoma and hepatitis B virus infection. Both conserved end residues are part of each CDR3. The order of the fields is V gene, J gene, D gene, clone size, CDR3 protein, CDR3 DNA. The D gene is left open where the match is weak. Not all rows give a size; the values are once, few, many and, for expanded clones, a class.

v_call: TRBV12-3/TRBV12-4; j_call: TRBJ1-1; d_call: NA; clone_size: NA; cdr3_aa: CASGSWTAQSEAFF; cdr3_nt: TGTGCCAGCGGATCCTGGACGGCCCAGTCTGAAGCTTTCTTT
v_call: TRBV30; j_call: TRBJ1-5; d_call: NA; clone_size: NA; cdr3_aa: CARSRTGRQPQHF; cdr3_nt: TGTGCCAGGAGTCGAACAGGACGGCAGCCCCAGCATTTT
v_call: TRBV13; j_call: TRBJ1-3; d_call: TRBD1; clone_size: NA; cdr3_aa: CASSYGQETPGNTIYF; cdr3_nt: TGTGCCAGCAGTTATGGACAGGAGACACCTGGAAACACCATATATTTT
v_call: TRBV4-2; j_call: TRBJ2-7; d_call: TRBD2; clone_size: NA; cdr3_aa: CASSHETGLAGVYEQYF; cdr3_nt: TGTGCCAGCAGCCATGAAACCGGACTAGCGGGGGTCTACGAGCAGTACTTC
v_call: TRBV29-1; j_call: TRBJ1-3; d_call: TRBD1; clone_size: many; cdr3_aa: CSVSSGTEYGNTIYF; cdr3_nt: TGCAGCGTATCCTCCGGGACAGAGTATGGAAACACCATATATTTT
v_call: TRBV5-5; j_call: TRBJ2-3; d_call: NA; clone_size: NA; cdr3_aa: CASSLFRGSTDTQYF; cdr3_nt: TGTGCCAGCAGCTTGTTCCGGGGGAGCACAGATACGCAGTATTTT
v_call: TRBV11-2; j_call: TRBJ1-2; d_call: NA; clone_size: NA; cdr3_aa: CASSLGERLVYTF; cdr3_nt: TGTGCCAGCAGCTTAGGAGAGAGACTTGTCTACACCTTC
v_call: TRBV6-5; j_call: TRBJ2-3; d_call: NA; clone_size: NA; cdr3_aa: CASSFESLRDTQYF; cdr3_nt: TGTGCCAGCAGTTTTGAGAGTCTGAGAGATACGCAGTATTTT
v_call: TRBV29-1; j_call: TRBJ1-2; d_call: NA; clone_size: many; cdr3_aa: CSVDTRASYGYTF; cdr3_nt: TGCAGCGTTGATACGAGGGCCTCTTATGGCTACACCTTC
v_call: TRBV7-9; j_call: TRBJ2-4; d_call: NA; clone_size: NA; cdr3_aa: CAGSFLSSGDNIQYF; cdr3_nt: TGTGCCGGCAGCTTTCTTTCGTCGGGGGACAACATTCAGTACTTC
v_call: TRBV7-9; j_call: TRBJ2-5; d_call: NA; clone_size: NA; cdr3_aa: CASSLDGDMYWETQYF; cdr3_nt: TGTGCCAGCAGCTTAGACGGGGATATGTATTGGGAGACCCAGTACTTC
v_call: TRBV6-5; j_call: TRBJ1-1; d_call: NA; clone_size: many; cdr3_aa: CASSYSLQGSEAFF; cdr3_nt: TGTGCCAGCAGTTACTCGTTGCAGGGGTCTGAAGCTTTCTTT
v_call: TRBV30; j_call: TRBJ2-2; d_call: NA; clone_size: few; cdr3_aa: CAWTWGRNTGELFF; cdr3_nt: TGTGCCTGGACTTGGGGGCGGAACACCGGGGAGCTGTTTTTT
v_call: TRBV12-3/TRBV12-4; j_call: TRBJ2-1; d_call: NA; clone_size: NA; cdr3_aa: CASSLRVSSYNEQFF; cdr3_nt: TGTGCCAGCAGTTTGAGGGTCAGCTCCTACAATGAGCAGTTCTTC
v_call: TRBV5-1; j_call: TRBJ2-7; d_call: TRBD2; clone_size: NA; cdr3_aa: CASSLDLLAGYEQYF; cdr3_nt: TGCGCCAGCAGCTTGGATCTCCTAGCGGGGTACGAGCAGTACTTC
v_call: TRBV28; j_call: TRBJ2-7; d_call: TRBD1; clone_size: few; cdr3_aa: CASRRTGVDEQYF; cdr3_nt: TGTGCCAGCAGGAGGACAGGGGTGGACGAGCAGTACTTC
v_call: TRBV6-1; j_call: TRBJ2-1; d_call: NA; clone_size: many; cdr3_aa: CASSETGSYNEQFF; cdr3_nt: TGTGCCAGCAGTGAAACAGGGTCCTACAATGAGCAGTTCTTC
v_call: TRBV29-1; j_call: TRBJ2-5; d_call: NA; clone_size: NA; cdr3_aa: CSAYEGWRGETQYF; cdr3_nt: TGCAGCGCTTATGAGGGATGGAGGGGTGAGACCCAGTACTTC
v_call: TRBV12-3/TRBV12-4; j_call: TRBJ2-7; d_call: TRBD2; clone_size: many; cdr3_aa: CASSPSGSGEQYF; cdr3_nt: TGTGCCAGCAGTCCTAGCGGGAGTGGAGAGCAGTACTTC
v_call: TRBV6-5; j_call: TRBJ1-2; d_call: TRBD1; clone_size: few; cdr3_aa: CASSSDRESAGTF; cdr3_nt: TGTGCCAGCAGCTCAGACAGGGAATCGGCGGGAACCTTC
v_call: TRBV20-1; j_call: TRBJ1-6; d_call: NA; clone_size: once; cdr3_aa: CSASVPGVLGGSPLHF; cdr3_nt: TGCAGTGCGTCAGTTCCAGGGGTTTTGGGAGGGTCACCCCTCCACTTT
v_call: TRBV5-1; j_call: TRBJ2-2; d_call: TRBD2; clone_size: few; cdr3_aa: CASSLVAGVMTGELFF; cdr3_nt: TGCGCCAGTAGCTTGGTTGCGGGAGTAATGACCGGGGAGCTGTTTTTT
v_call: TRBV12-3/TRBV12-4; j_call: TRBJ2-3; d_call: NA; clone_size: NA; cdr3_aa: CASSSSSGSFGTDTQYF; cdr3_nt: TGTGCCAGCAGTTCGTCGTCCGGGTCGTTTGGCACAGATACGCAGTATTTT
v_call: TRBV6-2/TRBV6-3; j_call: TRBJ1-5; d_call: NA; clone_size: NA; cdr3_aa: CASYYLGSTDTQHF; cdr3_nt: TGTGCCAGCTATTATCTGGGGTCGACAGATACGCAGCATTTT
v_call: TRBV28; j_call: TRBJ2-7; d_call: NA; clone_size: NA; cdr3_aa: CASIRSGEQYF; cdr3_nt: TGTGCCAGCATCCGATCGGGGGAGCAGTACTTC
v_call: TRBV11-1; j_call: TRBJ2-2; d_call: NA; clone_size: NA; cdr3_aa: CASSSWAGNPGEMFF; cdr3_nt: TGTGCCAGCAGCTCCTGGGCGGGGAACCCCGGGGAGATGTTTTTT
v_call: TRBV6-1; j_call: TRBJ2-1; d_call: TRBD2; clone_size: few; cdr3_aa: CASTKGAGASGTYNEQFF; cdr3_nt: TGTGCCAGCACCAAGGGGGCCGGGGCTAGCGGGACCTACAATGAGCAGTTCTTC
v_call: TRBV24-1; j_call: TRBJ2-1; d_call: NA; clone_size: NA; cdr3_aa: CATSDSPGNEQFF; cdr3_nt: TGTGCCACCAGTGACTCCCCGGGGAATGAGCAGTTCTTC
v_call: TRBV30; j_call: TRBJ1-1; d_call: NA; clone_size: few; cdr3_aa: CAWSVGGYGEAFF; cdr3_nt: TGTGCCTGGAGTGTTGGGGGGTATGGTGAAGCTTTCTTT
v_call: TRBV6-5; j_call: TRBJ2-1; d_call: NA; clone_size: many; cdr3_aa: CASTSSFRGEQFF; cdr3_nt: TGTGCCAGCACTTCCTCTTTCCGCGGGGAGCAGTTCTTC
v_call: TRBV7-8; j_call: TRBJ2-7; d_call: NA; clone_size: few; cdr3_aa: CASSFGDGYYEQYF; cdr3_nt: TGTGCCAGCAGCTTTGGTGACGGCTACTACGAGCAGTACTTC
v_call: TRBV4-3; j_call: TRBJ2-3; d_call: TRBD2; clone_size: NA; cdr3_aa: CARSPGLGEGTQYF; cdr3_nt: TGCGCCAGAAGCCCAGGTTTAGGGGAGGGTACACAGTATTTT
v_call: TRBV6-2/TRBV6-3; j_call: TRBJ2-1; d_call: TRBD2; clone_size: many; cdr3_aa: CASSTPLAGGPNEQFF; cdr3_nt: TGTGCCAGCAGTACTCCACTAGCGGGAGGGCCCAATGAGCAGTTCTTC
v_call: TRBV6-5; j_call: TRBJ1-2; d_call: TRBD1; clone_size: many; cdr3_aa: CASSYRDRANYGYTF; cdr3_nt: TGTGCCAGCAGTTACCGGGACAGGGCTAACTATGGCTACACCTTC
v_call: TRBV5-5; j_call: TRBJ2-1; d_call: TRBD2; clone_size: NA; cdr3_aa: CASILYTGTSFNNEQFF; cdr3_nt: TGTGCCAGCATCTTGTATACCGGGACTAGTTTTAACAATGAGCAGTTCTTC
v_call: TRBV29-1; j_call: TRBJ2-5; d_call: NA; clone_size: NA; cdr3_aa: CSVKIGRSQETQYF; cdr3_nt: TGCAGCGTCAAAATCGGACGGAGCCAAGAGACCCAGTACTTC
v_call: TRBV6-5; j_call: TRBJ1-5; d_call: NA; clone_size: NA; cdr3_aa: CASRDKSSSQPQHF; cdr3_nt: TGTGCCAGCAGAGACAAGTCTAGCAGTCAGCCCCAGCATTTT